The source of this T cell receptor (beta chain) is a study of cytomegalovirus exposure and HLA in healthy donors. Study as a whole: The 120 validation repertoires, a later analysis reported, used the same platform as the roughly 700 repertoires from the first cohort. Study-wide findings and caveats: Across donors, most TCRs were seen rarely, yet some public ones were widespread. The finding came from a later analysis; first-cohort TCR clusters tended to co-occur in the roughly 120 validation repertoires.

This CDR3 contains 14 residues. Germline lookup yields CDR1 SGHTA and CDR2 FQGNSA. Trimming at V came to 2 bases and at J to 6 bases, leaving 4 bases not matched to a gene. A single count supports this clone. Its specificity is not known. This table comes from immunoSEQ multiplex PCR, and its TCRdb copy is limited to in-frame clones, with some not included. The sample shows 190,000 or so clones, roughly 80% of them seen only once. The sample consisted of PBMCs. The chain combines TRBV7-2 with TRBJ2-7, with 10 nucleotides matching TRBD2. The clonotype was recovered from a woman younger than 30 in good health and CMV-seropositive. The CDR3 nucleotides are TGTGCCAGCAGCTTACCTAGCGGGGGACTCGAGCAGTACTTC. It specifies CASSLPSGGLEQYF.